A single sample is the source of the 17 T cell receptor beta chains below, sequenced in a study of breast tumors, draining lymph nodes, adjacent tissues. The lymph nodes were axillary draining lymph nodes from breast cancer patients. TCRdb ran MiXCR on the multiplex PCR reads and lists one entry per CDR3 protein. Of 150,000 to 200,000 distinct CDR3 sequences detected, 30% to 35% appear once; the ten largest clones hold more than 3.5%. Material for sequencing was axillary lymph node tissue. The receptors originated from a female donor with breast cancer. Some clones in this sample may be carry-over from other donors' samples.

This clonotype was detected many times. The V gene is TRBV5-8, the J gene TRBJ2-6; D remains ambiguous. The CDR3 contains 17 residues. Germline V lookup: CDR1 SGHTS, CDR2 YDEGEE. V lost 4 bases and J 0 bases, leaving 14 bases between the germline ends. The CDR3 DNA is TGTGCCAGCAGCGGATGGGCCGGTAGCTCTGGGGCCAACGTCCTGACTTTC. Encoded protein: CASSGWAGSSGANVLTF.

This clonotype was seen ten or more times. The rearrangement uses TRBV2 and TRBJ2-1; 10 nucleotides align to TRBD2. The CDR3 extends over 13 amino acids. Unmatched junction bases numbered 3, after V lost 9 bases and J lost 4 bases. Germline V gene data show CDR1 as SNHLY and CDR2 as FYNNEI. The CDR3: CASASGGYNEQFF. The DNA for the CDR3 is TGTGCCAGTGCTAGCGGGGGTTACAATGAGCAGTTCTTC.

This clonotype was seen at least ten times. The chain couples TRBV7-3 to TRBJ2-5, with 9 bases aligning to TRBD2. V was clipped by 1 base and J by 2 bases; unmatched bases: 11. Germline CDR1 is SGHTA and CDR2 is FQGTGA. The CDR3 runs to 18 residues. CDR3 sequence reads: CASSLNGRRAGGQETQYF. The CDR3 region has the DNA TGTGCCAGCAGCTTAAACGGCCGGAGAGCGGGGGGTCAAGAGACCCAGTACTTC.

Points on this clonotype: A much larger clone differs by one base, so this may be a read error. The chain couples TRBV7-9 to TRBJ2-1, with 12 nucleotides matching TRBD2. The CDR3 spans 16 residues. CDR1 is SEHNR, CDR2 FQNEAQ, per germline (reference sequence). In DNA, the CDR3 is TGTGCCAGCAGCTATTCTAGCGGGGGGGGCTACAATGAGCGGTTCTTC. Translating gives CASSYSSGGGYNERFF.

This chain joins TRBV28 and TRBJ2-4; D perhaps matches TRBD1 (6 bases). Germline values: CDR1 MDHEN, CDR2 SYDVKM. The CDR3 has 13 amino acids. The V end lost 3 bases, the J end lost 6 bases, and 9 bases lay between the germline ends. The CDR3 reads CASSFRGGNIQYF. Written as DNA, the CDR3 is TGTGCCAGCAGTTTCAGGGGTGGAAACATTCAGTACTTC.

The CDR3 sequence is CASSGHLNTEAFF. CDR3 coding DNA: TGCGCCAGCAGTGGGCACCTGAACACTGAAGCTTTCTTT. The V and J genes are TRBV10-1 and TRBJ1-1; D ambiguous. The ends were cut back, 4 bases at V and 0 bases at J, with 6 bases in the middle. Germline CDR1 and CDR2: WNHNN and SYGVQD (reference sequence). CDR3 length: 13 residues.

Notes on this clonotype: With a much larger clone just one base away, this may be a read error. The chain is built from TRBV9 and TRBJ2-5; 7 positions match TRBD2. The germline V gene has CDR1 SGDLS and CDR2 YYNGEE. The CDR3 loop spans 15 amino acids. This CDR3 is CASSPGGSAGETPYF. In DNA form, the CDR3 reads TGTGCCAGCAGCCCCGGCGGGTCGGCGGGGGAGACCCCGTACTTC.

With regard to this clonotype: Because the CDR3 is missing its conserved closing phenylalanine or tryptophan, this is likely a read error. V gene TRBV24-1 combines with J gene TRBJ1-5; D call uncertain. Trimming shortened V by 1 base and J by 10 bases, and 25 bases separated the two germline ends. CDR3 length: 18 amino acids. Germline values: CDR1 KGHDR, CDR2 SFDVKD. The CDR3 DNA follows: TGTGCCACCAGTGATTTTGGGGTTTCGGGGTCCGAGGTTGCACCCCAGCATCTT. It translates to CATSDFGVSGSEVAPQHL.

V gene TRBV7-9 combines with J gene TRBJ1-5, with D perhaps matching TRBD1 (6 bases). Trimming shortened V by 8 bases and J by 7 bases, and 18 bases separated the two germline ends. This CDR3 contains 14 residues. Germline loops: CDR1 SEHNR, CDR2 FQNEAQ (reference sequence). CDR3 protein: CASRLPGVFQPQHF. The CDR3 DNA follows: TGTGCCAGCCGTCTTCCAGGGGTTTTCCAGCCCCAGCATTTT.

This clonotype showed up many times. This chain joins TRBV11-2 and TRBJ2-1; D tentatively fits TRBD1 or TRBD2 (5 bases each). The ends were cut back, 6 bases at V and 4 bases at J, with 10 bases in the middle. The CDR3 is made up of 13 amino acids. Germline assignment: CDR1 SGHAT and CDR2 FQNNGV. CDR3 sequence: CASRGRRYNEQFF. The CDR3, as DNA: TGTGCCAGCAGGGGACGCCGATACAATGAGCAGTTCTTC. The entire variable domain, with the rest obtained from reference TRBV11-2 and TRBJ2-1, is as follows: EAGVAQSPRYKIIEKRQSVAFWCNPISGHATLYWYQQILGQGPKLLIQFQNNGVVDDSQLPKDRFSAERLKGVDSTLKIQPAKLEDSAVYLCASRGRRYNEQFFGPGTRLTVL.

For this clonotype: It may be a read error: a sequence one base away is much more abundant. This rearrangement joins TRBV6-1 to TRBJ2-2; 8 positions agree with TRBD1. In germline, CDR1 is MNHNS, CDR2 SASEGT. This CDR3 contains 16 residues. With 5 bases clipped from V and 4 bases from J, the junction kept 9 bases outside the gene matches. CDR3 DNA: TGTGCCAGCAGTCAATGGGCAGGGGGCCGCACCGGGGAGCTGTTTTTT. Translated: CASSQWAGGRTGELFF.

This clonotype was counted many times. The V and J genes are TRBV7-9 and TRBJ2-5; D is tentatively TRBD1 or TRBD2 (5 bases each). The germline V gene has CDR1 SEHNR and CDR2 FQNEAQ (reference sequence). CDR3 length: 17 amino acids. V was clipped by 8 bases and J by 4 bases, with 26 bases between them. CDR3 DNA: TGTGCCAGCTCCCTTCTCGGGACCCCTGCGAGAGGAGAGACCCAGTACTTC. Its translation is CASSLLGTPARGETQYF.

Many counts were recorded for this clonotype. This chain joins TRBV5-5 and TRBJ2-1, with D possibly being TRBD2 (5 bases). Germline V gives CDR1 SGHKS, CDR2 YYEKEE (reference sequence). The CDR3 totals 14 residues. Between the trimmed V and J ends, which lost 4 bases and 7 bases, there was a span of 15 bases. CDR3 nucleotide sequence: TGTGCCAGCAGCCTTAATGGACTGGGTAATGAGCAGTTCTTC. Amino acids: CASSLNGLGNEQFF.

The V gene is TRBV6-5, the J gene TRBJ1-4, with D unclear. CDR3 length: 15 residues. With 0 bases removed from V and 4 bases from J, the gap between germline ends came to 9 bases. CDR1 and CDR2 from the germline V gene are MNHEY and SVGAGI. The CDR3 loop reads CASSYSTRFNEKLFF. Here the CDR3 DNA reads TGTGCCAGCAGTTACTCGACGAGGTTTAATGAAAAACTGTTTTTT.

This clonotype appeared many times. The chain links TRBV19 to TRBJ2-1; 7 bases are a match to TRBD2. The trim removed 6 bases at V and 2 bases at J, leaving 7 bases unmatched. The CDR3 sequence is 15 residues long. CDR1 LNHDA and CDR2 SQIVND come from the germline V gene (reference sequence). The CDR3 sequence: CASRLSGAAYNEQFF. In nucleotides, the CDR3 is TGTGCCAGTAGGCTAAGCGGGGCCGCCTACAATGAGCAGTTCTTC.

This clonotype was seen repeatedly, ten times or more. V and J are TRBV7-9 and TRBJ1-2; perhaps TRBD1 as D (6 bases). Trimming stripped 2 bases from V and 4 bases from J, with 17 bases between. The CDR3 contains 16 residues. CDR1 and CDR2 from the germline V gene are SEHNR and FQNEAQ (reference sequence). CDR3 protein: CASSLYRAQGGYGYTF. CDR3 nucleotides: TGTGCCAGCAGCTTATATAGGGCACAGGGCGGCTATGGCTACACCTTC.

This clonotype has at least ten counts. The chain carries TRBV20-1 and TRBJ2-3; possible D gene TRBD2, 7 bases. The CDR3 loop spans 13 amino acids. V was trimmed by 5 bases and J by 6 bases, leaving 15 bases between them. Germline assignment: CDR1 DFQATT and CDR2 SNEGSKA (reference sequence). The CDR3 DNA sequence: TGCAGTGCTTTTAGTGGGGGGGGCGATACGCAGTATTTT. As protein: CSAFSGGGDTQYF.